A selection of T cell receptor beta chains follows, all from one sample in a study of beta chain features in type 1 diabetes. TCRdb's copy holds only in-frame clones and misses some; the assay was immunoSEQ multiplex PCR. Of under 850,000 clones listed, around an eighth are singletons. Sequencing was done on a sample of naive CD4+ T cells from blood. The origin of the receptors is a man between 18 and 29 years old with type 1 diabetes. CDR3s include the opening cysteine and the closing phenylalanine or tryptophan.

v_gene	j_gene	CDR3aa
TRBV5-4	TRBJ1-1	CASSRGQSELNTEAFF
TRBV6-6	TRBJ2-3	CASIKRGGDVSDTQYF
TRBV7-2	TRBJ2-1	CASSRGGAPRDEQFF
TRBV5-1	TRBJ2-6	CASSLDGNSGANVLTF
TRBV29-1	TRBJ2-5	CSVRGGQGIQETQYF
TRBV5-1	TRBJ2-1	CASSFLAGTLHNEQFF
TRBV29-1	TRBJ2-5	CSVGGQKETQYF
TRBV9	TRBJ1-1	CASSVAWSNTEAFF
TRBV19	TRBJ2-1	CASSISSGGYNEQFF
TRBV19	TRBJ2-7	CASSITDGSYEQYF
TRBV5-1	TRBJ2-5	CASSLGVAEETQYF
TRBV7-9	TRBJ2-3	CANSRLAGTTDTQYF
TRBV25-1	TRBJ2-3	CASSERVLPDTQYF
TRBV7-3	TRBJ2-7	CASSLTGPSYEQYF
TRBV28	TRBJ2-7	CASSLSLFYEQYF
TRBV5-1	TRBJ2-7	CASSLNWDEQYF
TRBV13	TRBJ1-1	CASNLFRGDEAFF
TRBV30	TRBJ1-5	CAWTRDRGQPQHF
TRBV11-3	TRBJ2-2	CASSPGQGNTGELFF
TRBV11-1	TRBJ2-3	CASSRTSGVLTDTQYF
TRBV7-9	TRBJ1-4	CASSPTPRQEVEKLFF
TRBV5-1	TRBJ2-2	CASSPPRDTFTGELFF